This entry lists 19 T cell receptor beta chains sequenced from one sample in a study of regulatory T cells in long-lasting Graves disease. Time point noted: newly diagnosed GD, antithyroid drugs for less than 3 months. With RNA extracted from PBMCs as input, the TCR library was made. According to the study, TCR beta libraries were built with iRepertoire HTBI primers and CDR3-region Arm-PCR. TCRdb recomputed calls from the multiplex PCR reads with MiXCR, one row per CDR3 protein. The sample records 400,000 to 500,000 distinct CDR3 sequences, about a sixth being singletons. These data also featured in a second study, about T cells in Graves' hyperthyroidism and ophthalmopathy.

Sequencing used peripheral blood mononuclear cells (PBMCs), obtained at new diagnosis, from a patient treated with antithyroid drugs. The receptors shown here come from a woman in her twenties or thirties with Graves disease.

This clonotype was counted only a few times. This chain connects TRBV15 to TRBJ2-2; D gene unclear. CDR3 length: 13 amino acids. V lost 2 bases and J 6 bases, leaving 7 bases between the germline ends. Per germline, CDR1 LNHNV and CDR2 YYDKDF (reference sequence). CDR3 region: CATSRNDPGELFF. CDR3 coding DNA: TGTGCCACCAGCAGAAATGATCCCGGGGAGCTGTTTTTT.

This clonotype turned up a few times. This chain uses TRBV15 with TRBJ2-3, with 10 bases aligning to TRBD2. CDR3 length: 15 amino acids. The V gene's germline CDR1 is LNHNV and CDR2 YYDKDF (reference sequence). The J segment lost 3 bases and the V segment lost 4 bases, leaving 4 bases of the junction unmatched. The CDR3, as DNA: TGTGCCACCAGCACTAGCGGGAGTCCGACAGATACGCAGTATTTT. Its translation: CATSTSGSPTDTQYF.

The chain combines TRBV4-3 with TRBJ1-2, with 7 positions matching TRBD1. There are 14 residues in the CDR3. Germline CDR1 reads LGHNA; CDR2 reads YSLEER. V gave up 0 bases and J gave up 6 bases; unmatched junction bases: 4. The CDR3 loop reads CASSQEGGGNGYTF. Written as DNA, the CDR3 is TGCGCCAGCAGCCAAGAGGGAGGGGGCAATGGCTACACCTTC.

In this sample, this clonotype turned up many times. This rearrangement joins TRBV11-3 to TRBJ2-3; D uncertain. Germline loops: CDR1 SGHNT, CDR2 YENEEA. V was trimmed by 1 base and J by 6 bases, leaving 14 bases between them. The CDR3 sequence is 15 residues long. This CDR3 is CASSLGLTLEDTQYF. The CDR3 bases are TGTGCCAGCAGCTTAGGCTTAACTCTCGAGGATACGCAGTATTTT. Together with reference TRBV11-3 and TRBJ2-3, the CDR3 gives the full variable domain: EAGVVQSPRYKIIEKKQPVAFWCNPISGHNTLYWYLQNLGQGPELLIRYENEEAVDDSQLPKDRFSAERLKGVDSTLKIQPAELGDSAVYLCASSLGLTLEDTQYFGPGTRLTVL.

V and J are TRBV29-1 and TRBJ1-2; D ambiguous. Trimming left V 1 base short and J 4 bases short, with 16 bases between. Germline CDR1 SQVTM, CDR2 ANQGSEA. The CDR3 totals 15 residues. CDR3 nucleotide sequence: TGCAGCGTTGAAGTCACAAAGGGAATACCCTATGGCTACACCTTC. This gives the protein CSVEVTKGIPYGYTF.

This clonotype came up many times. This sequence joins TRBV20-1 and TRBJ1-3; D call uncertain. The V and J ends lost 7 bases and 2 bases respectively, with 9 bases between them. The germline CDR1 and CDR2 sequences are DFQATT and SNEGSKA (reference sequence). This CDR3 contains 12 residues. In DNA form, the CDR3 reads TGCAGTGTGGTTGGAGCTGGAAACACCATATATTTT. Translation: CSVVGAGNTIYF.

This clonotype showed up many times. The chain combines TRBV7-2 with TRBJ2-7; TRBD2 matches 10 bases. Unmatched junction bases numbered 8, after V lost 5 bases and J lost 4 bases. Germline assignment: CDR1 SGHTA and CDR2 FQGNSA. This CDR3 region has 15 residues. CDR3 protein: CASSVDTSGAYEQYF. CDR3 bases: TGTGCCAGCAGCGTAGATACTAGCGGGGCTTACGAGCAGTACTTC.

The chain uses TRBV5-4 and TRBJ2-3, with a possible D match to TRBD2 (7 bases). With 4 bases removed from V and 8 bases from J, the gap between germline ends came to 23 bases. The germline V gene has CDR1 SGHNT and CDR2 YYREEE (reference sequence). The CDR3 has 16 residues. CDR3 amino acids: CASSLGGGRNFGTQYF. The CDR3 region has the DNA TGTGCCAGCAGCCTCGGGGGCGGGAGAAACTTCGGTACGCAGTATTTT. Based on the CDR3 plus reference TRBV5-4 and TRBJ2-3, the full variable domain is ETGVTQSPTHLIKTRGQQVTLRCSSQSGHNTVSWYQQALGQGPQFIFQYYREEENGRGNFPPRFSGLQFPNYSSELNVNALELDDSALYLCASSLGGGRNFGTQYFGPGTRLTVL.

This clonotype was seen ten or more times. The rearrangement links TRBV2 to TRBJ1-1, with 8 bases that match TRBD1. From germline, CDR1 is SNHLY and CDR2 FYNNEI. J gave up 9 bases and V 7 bases, and 10 bases lay outside the gene matches. The CDR3 runs to 13 residues. The CDR3 coding sequence is TGTGCCAGCACCGGACAGGGCGCCCTAAAAGCTTTCTTT. This translates into CASTGQGALKAFF.

In its sample, this clonotype was seen many times. The J gene is TRBJ2-3, the V gene TRBV24-1, with TRBD2 matching 13 bases. This CDR3 has 16 residues. CDR1 and CDR2 from the germline V gene are KGHDR and SFDVKD. V was clipped by 3 bases and J by 5 bases; unmatched bases: 4. CDR3 coding DNA: TGTGCCACCAGTGATCGCGGACTAGCGGGAGAAGATACGCAGTATTTT. This translates into CATSDRGLAGEDTQYF.

Of note for this clonotype: A read error is the likely source, as a far larger clone sits one nucleotide away. V usage is TRBV7-2 and J usage is TRBJ1-6; no definite D call. The CDR3 is 11 residues long. Germline assignment: CDR1 SGHTA and CDR2 FQGNSA. DNA for the CDR3: TGTGCCAGCAGTGATCGGTCACTCCTCCACTTT. It codes for CASSDRSLLHF.

CDR3 sequence reads: CASSPRTGGNTEAFF. CDR3 in DNA: TGTGCCAGCAGCCCACGGACCGGGGGGAACACTGAAGCTTTCTTT. This chain uses TRBV9 with TRBJ1-1, with D tentatively TRBD1 (5 bases). This CDR3 is built from 15 residues. Germline-derived CDR1 and CDR2 are SGDLS and YYNGEE. V was clipped by 4 bases and J by 1 base, with 14 bases between them.

This clonotype has at least ten counts. Here the CDR3 reads CASSYPTGDNEQFF. The CDR3 bases are TGTGCCAGCAGTTACCCTACAGGGGACAATGAGCAGTTCTTC. The chain couples TRBV6-5 to TRBJ2-1; 7 bases agree with TRBD1. The ends lost 2 bases at V and 5 bases at J; junction bases unmatched: 3. Germline-derived CDR1 and CDR2 are MNHEY and SVGAGI. The CDR3 extends over 14 amino acids.

The CDR3 region is CSAGTSGRSWGTGELFF. The CDR3 DNA reads TGCAGTGCTGGGACTAGCGGGAGGTCCTGGGGAACCGGGGAGCTGTTTTTT. The chain employs TRBV20-1 and TRBJ2-2, with 15 bases lining up with TRBD2. Losses at the gene ends were 5 bases for V and 5 bases for J; bases not matched to a gene: 9. Per germline, CDR1 DFQATT and CDR2 SNEGSKA (reference sequence). The CDR3 is 17 amino acids.

The chain employs TRBV4-1 and TRBJ1-1; D possibly corresponds to TRBD1 (5 bases). The CDR3 sequence is 14 residues long. Germline V gene lookup returns CDR1 MGHRA and CDR2 YSYEKL. V was trimmed by 2 bases and J by 3 bases, leaving 10 bases between them. CDR3 region: CASSQFGGDTEAFF. The CDR3 nucleotides are TGCGCCAGCAGCCAATTTGGGGGGGACACTGAAGCTTTCTTT.

The chain combines TRBV5-5 with TRBJ2-1, with D perhaps TRBD2 (7 bases). The CDR3 is made up of 15 amino acids. Deletions cut 4 bases from V and 4 bases from J, with 15 bases between. CDR1 SGHKS and CDR2 YYEKEE come from the germline V gene (reference sequence). CDR3 bases: TGTGCCAGCAGCCCTAGCGGAGGGGGATACAATGAGCAGTTCTTC. This translates into CASSPSGGGYNEQFF. Variable domain in full (rest from reference TRBV5-5 and TRBJ2-1): DAGVTQSPTHLIKTRGQQVTLRCSPISGHKSVSWYQQVLGQGPQFIFQYYEKEERGRGNFPDRFSARQFPNYSSELNVNALLLGDSALYLCASSPSGGGYNEQFFGPGTRLTVL.

This clonotype was counted a few times. This sequence joins TRBV18 and TRBJ1-1; 7 bases match TRBD1. CDR3 size: 14 residues. J lost 4 bases, V lost 3 bases, and 5 bases had no gene match. CDR1 and CDR2 from the germline V gene are KGHSH and LQKENI. CDR3 sequence (DNA): TGTGCCAGCTCACCGAGGCGGGACAGCACTGAAGCTTTCTTT. It translates to CASSPRRDSTEAFF.

This clonotype occurred many times. The chain recombines TRBV15 with TRBJ1-5; D is ambiguous. The V end was cut by 0 bases, the J end by 5 bases, with 11 bases between. The CDR3 has 15 amino acids. Germline CDR1 reads LNHNV; CDR2 reads YYDKDF (reference sequence). The CDR3 is CATSRDDPWYQPQHF. As DNA, the CDR3 is TGTGCCACCAGCAGAGATGATCCGTGGTATCAGCCCCAGCATTTT. Full variable domain (rest looked up from reference TRBV15 and TRBJ1-5): DAMVIQNPRYQVTQFGKPVTLSCSQTLNHNVMYWYQQKSSQAPKLLFHYYDKDFNNEADTPDNFQSRRPNTSFCFLDIRSPGLGDTAMYLCATSRDDPWYQPQHFGDGTRLSIL.

This clonotype was picked up a small number of times. The chain's CDR3 is CSASGRAYNEQFF. Here the CDR3 DNA reads TGCAGTGCTAGCGGGAGGGCCTACAATGAGCAGTTCTTC. The chain couples TRBV20-1 to TRBJ2-1; TRBD2 matches at 8 bases. The germline V gene encodes CDR1 DFQATT and CDR2 SNEGSKA (reference sequence). J lost 2 bases, V lost 3 bases, and 0 bases had no gene match. CDR3 length: 13 residues.